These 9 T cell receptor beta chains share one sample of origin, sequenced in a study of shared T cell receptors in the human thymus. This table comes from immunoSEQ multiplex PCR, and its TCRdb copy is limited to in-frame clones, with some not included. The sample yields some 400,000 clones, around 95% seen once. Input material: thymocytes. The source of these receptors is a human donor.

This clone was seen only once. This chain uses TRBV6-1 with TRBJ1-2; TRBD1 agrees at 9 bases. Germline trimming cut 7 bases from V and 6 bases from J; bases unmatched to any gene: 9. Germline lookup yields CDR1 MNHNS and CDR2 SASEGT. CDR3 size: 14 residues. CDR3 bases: TGTGCCAGCATTAGACAGGGGGGAAATGATGGCTACACCTTC. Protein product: CASIRQGGNDGYTF.

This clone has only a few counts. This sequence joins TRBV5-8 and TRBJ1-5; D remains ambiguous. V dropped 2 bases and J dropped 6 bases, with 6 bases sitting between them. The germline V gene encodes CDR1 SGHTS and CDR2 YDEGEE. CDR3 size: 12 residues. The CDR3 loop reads CASSFPSQPQHF. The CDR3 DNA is TGTGCCAGCAGCTTCCCGAGTCAGCCCCAGCATTTT.

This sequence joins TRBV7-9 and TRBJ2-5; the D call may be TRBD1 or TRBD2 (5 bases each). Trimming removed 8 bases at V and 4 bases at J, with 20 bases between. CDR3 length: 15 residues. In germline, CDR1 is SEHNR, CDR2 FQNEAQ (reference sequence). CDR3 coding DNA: TGTGCCAGCGGACTTGCAGGGACCCAGTCAGAGACCCAGTACTTC. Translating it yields CASGLAGTQSETQYF.

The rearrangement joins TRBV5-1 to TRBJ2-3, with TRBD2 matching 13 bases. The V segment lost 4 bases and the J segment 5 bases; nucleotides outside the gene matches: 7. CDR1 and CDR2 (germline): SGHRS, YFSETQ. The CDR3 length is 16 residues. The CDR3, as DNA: TGCGCCAGCAGCCTATCTGGACTAGCGGGAGTAGATACGCAGTATTTT. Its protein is CASSLSGLAGVDTQYF.

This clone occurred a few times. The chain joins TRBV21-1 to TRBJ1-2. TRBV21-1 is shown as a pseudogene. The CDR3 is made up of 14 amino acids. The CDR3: CASSISGFNYGYTF. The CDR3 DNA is TGTGCCAGCAGCATCAGCGGATTTAACTATGGCTACACCTTC.

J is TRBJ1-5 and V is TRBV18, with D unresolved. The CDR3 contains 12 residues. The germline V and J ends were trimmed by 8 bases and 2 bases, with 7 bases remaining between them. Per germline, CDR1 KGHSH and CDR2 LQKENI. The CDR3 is CASAGGNQPQHF. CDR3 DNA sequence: TGTGCCAGCGCCGGCGGCAATCAGCCCCAGCATTTT.

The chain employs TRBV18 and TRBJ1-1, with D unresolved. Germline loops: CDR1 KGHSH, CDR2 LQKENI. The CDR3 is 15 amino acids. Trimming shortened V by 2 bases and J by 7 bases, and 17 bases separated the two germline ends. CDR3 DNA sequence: TGTGCCAGCTCACCAGTGGGCCCAGGCTTGGGTGAAGCTTTCTTT. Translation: CASSPVGPGLGEAFF. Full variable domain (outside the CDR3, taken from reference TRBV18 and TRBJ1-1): NAGVMQNPRHLVRRRGQEARLRCSPMKGHSHVYWYRQLPEEGLKFMVYLQKENIIDESGMPKERFSAEFPKEGPSILRIQQVVRGDSAAYFCASSPVGPGLGEAFFGQGTRLTVV.

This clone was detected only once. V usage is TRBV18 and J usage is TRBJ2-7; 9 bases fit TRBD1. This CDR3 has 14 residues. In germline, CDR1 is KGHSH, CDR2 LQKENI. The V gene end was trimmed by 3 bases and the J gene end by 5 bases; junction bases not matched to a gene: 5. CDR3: CASSPTGGRDEQYF. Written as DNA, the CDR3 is TGTGCCAGCTCACCCACAGGGGGCCGGGACGAGCAGTACTTC.

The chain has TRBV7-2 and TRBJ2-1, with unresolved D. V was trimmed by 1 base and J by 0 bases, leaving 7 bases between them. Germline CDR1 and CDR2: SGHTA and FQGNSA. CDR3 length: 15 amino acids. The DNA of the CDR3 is TGTGCCAGCAGCTTAGGGGTGAGCTCCTACAATGAGCAGTTCTTC. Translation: CASSLGVSSYNEQFF.